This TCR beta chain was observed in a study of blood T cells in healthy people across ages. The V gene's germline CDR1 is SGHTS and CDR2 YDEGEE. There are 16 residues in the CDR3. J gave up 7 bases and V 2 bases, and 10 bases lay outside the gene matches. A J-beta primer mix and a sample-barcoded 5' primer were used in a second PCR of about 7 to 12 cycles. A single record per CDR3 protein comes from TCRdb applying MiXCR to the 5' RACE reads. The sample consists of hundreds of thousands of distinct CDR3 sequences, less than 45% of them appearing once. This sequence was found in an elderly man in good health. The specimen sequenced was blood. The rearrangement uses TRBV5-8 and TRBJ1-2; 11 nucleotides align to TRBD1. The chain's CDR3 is CASSLFPGQGVAGYTF. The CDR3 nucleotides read TGTGCCAGCAGCTTATTCCCGGGACAGGGGGTTGCTGGCTACACCTTC. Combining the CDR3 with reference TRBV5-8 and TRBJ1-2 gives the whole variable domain EAGVTQSPTHLIKTRGQQATLRCSPISGHTSVYWYQQALGLGLQFLLWYDEGEERNRGNFPPRFSGRQFPNYSSELNVNALELEDSALYLCASSLFPGQGVAGYTFGSGTRLTVV.